The clone carrying this T cell receptor beta chain was observed many times. Antigen: not known. The CDR3 length is 15 residues. V lost 3 bases and J 0 bases, leaving 12 bases between the germline ends. TCRdb re-analysed the RT-PCR reads in MiXCR, keeping a single row per CDR3 protein. The table includes about 530,000 distinct CDR3 sequences, roughly 13% detected once. The data are from a study of response to subunit inactivated influenza vaccine. Study-level results: The authors offered the suggestion that each seasonal influenza vaccination recruits few new T cells.

Sequencing was performed on PBMCs from blood, taken roughly 48 days after vaccination. The J gene is TRBJ2-7, the V gene TRBV12-3 or TRBV12-4; D is undetermined. The sequence came from a man in his forties or fifties who received an inactivated influenza vaccine. The CDR3 sequence: CASSFVNIPSYEQYF. The CDR3, as DNA: TGTGCCAGCAGTTTTGTGAACATACCCTCCTACGAGCAGTACTTC.